This T cell receptor (beta chain) was recovered during a study of cytotoxic CD8 clonotypes in ibrutinib-treated CLL. Study-wide background: Responses comprised 25 or so partial and 2 complete; at median around 72 months, 14 remained remitted and approximately twelve progressed. Study-wide points: At the start, clonality exceeded age-matched healthy donors and followed circulating CD8+ T-cell counts. Clonality went up at the time of ibrutinib response, stayed stable in sustained remission, and later dropped back toward its baseline level at progression. Stable or contracted on treatment, public clonotypes were also uncommon.

The repertoire was sequenced with immunoSEQ multiplex PCR; TCRdb's copy has only in-frame clones and lacks some. The sample has about 140,000 clones, approximately 80% seen once. A remark on this clone: Its antigen is not known.

Germline V lookup: CDR1 MNHNY, CDR2 SVGAGI (reference sequence). V was pared by 2 bases and J by 2 bases, with 10 bases between. This CDR3 has 15 residues. This clonotype was sampled from a human donor with chronic lymphocytic leukemia. Sequenced material: PBMCs, taken after 36 months of ibrutinib treatment. The V and J genes are TRBV6-6 and TRBJ1-3, with D unresolved. The CDR3, as DNA: TGTGCCAGCAGTTACGCTAAACACGCTGGAAACACCATATATTTT. This sequence encodes CASSYAKHAGNTIYF.